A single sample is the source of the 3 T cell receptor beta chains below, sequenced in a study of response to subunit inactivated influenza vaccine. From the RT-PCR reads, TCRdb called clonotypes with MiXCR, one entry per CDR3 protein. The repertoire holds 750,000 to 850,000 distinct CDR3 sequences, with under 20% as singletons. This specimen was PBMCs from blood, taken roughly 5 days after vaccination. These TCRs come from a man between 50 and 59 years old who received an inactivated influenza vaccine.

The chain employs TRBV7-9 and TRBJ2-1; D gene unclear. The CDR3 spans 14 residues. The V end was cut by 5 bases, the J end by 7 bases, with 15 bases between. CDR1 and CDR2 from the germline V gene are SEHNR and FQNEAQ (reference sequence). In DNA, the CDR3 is TGTGCCAGCAGCGCCGACATAGTGGTGAATGAGCAGTTCTTC. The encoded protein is CASSADIVVNEQFF.

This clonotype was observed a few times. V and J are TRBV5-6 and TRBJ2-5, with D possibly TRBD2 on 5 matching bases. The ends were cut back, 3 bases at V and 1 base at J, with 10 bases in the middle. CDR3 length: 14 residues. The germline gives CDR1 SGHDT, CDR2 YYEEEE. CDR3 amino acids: CASSSRRVQETQYF. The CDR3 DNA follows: TGTGCCAGCAGCTCCCGGCGGGTCCAAGAGACCCAGTACTTC.

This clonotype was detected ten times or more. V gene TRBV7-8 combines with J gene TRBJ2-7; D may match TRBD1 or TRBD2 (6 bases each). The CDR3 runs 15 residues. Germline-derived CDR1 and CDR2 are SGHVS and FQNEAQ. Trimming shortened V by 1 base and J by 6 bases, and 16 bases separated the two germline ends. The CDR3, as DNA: TGTGCCAGCAGCTTAGTAGGGGGACTGACGGGCGAGCAGTACTTC. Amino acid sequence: CASSLVGGLTGEQYF.